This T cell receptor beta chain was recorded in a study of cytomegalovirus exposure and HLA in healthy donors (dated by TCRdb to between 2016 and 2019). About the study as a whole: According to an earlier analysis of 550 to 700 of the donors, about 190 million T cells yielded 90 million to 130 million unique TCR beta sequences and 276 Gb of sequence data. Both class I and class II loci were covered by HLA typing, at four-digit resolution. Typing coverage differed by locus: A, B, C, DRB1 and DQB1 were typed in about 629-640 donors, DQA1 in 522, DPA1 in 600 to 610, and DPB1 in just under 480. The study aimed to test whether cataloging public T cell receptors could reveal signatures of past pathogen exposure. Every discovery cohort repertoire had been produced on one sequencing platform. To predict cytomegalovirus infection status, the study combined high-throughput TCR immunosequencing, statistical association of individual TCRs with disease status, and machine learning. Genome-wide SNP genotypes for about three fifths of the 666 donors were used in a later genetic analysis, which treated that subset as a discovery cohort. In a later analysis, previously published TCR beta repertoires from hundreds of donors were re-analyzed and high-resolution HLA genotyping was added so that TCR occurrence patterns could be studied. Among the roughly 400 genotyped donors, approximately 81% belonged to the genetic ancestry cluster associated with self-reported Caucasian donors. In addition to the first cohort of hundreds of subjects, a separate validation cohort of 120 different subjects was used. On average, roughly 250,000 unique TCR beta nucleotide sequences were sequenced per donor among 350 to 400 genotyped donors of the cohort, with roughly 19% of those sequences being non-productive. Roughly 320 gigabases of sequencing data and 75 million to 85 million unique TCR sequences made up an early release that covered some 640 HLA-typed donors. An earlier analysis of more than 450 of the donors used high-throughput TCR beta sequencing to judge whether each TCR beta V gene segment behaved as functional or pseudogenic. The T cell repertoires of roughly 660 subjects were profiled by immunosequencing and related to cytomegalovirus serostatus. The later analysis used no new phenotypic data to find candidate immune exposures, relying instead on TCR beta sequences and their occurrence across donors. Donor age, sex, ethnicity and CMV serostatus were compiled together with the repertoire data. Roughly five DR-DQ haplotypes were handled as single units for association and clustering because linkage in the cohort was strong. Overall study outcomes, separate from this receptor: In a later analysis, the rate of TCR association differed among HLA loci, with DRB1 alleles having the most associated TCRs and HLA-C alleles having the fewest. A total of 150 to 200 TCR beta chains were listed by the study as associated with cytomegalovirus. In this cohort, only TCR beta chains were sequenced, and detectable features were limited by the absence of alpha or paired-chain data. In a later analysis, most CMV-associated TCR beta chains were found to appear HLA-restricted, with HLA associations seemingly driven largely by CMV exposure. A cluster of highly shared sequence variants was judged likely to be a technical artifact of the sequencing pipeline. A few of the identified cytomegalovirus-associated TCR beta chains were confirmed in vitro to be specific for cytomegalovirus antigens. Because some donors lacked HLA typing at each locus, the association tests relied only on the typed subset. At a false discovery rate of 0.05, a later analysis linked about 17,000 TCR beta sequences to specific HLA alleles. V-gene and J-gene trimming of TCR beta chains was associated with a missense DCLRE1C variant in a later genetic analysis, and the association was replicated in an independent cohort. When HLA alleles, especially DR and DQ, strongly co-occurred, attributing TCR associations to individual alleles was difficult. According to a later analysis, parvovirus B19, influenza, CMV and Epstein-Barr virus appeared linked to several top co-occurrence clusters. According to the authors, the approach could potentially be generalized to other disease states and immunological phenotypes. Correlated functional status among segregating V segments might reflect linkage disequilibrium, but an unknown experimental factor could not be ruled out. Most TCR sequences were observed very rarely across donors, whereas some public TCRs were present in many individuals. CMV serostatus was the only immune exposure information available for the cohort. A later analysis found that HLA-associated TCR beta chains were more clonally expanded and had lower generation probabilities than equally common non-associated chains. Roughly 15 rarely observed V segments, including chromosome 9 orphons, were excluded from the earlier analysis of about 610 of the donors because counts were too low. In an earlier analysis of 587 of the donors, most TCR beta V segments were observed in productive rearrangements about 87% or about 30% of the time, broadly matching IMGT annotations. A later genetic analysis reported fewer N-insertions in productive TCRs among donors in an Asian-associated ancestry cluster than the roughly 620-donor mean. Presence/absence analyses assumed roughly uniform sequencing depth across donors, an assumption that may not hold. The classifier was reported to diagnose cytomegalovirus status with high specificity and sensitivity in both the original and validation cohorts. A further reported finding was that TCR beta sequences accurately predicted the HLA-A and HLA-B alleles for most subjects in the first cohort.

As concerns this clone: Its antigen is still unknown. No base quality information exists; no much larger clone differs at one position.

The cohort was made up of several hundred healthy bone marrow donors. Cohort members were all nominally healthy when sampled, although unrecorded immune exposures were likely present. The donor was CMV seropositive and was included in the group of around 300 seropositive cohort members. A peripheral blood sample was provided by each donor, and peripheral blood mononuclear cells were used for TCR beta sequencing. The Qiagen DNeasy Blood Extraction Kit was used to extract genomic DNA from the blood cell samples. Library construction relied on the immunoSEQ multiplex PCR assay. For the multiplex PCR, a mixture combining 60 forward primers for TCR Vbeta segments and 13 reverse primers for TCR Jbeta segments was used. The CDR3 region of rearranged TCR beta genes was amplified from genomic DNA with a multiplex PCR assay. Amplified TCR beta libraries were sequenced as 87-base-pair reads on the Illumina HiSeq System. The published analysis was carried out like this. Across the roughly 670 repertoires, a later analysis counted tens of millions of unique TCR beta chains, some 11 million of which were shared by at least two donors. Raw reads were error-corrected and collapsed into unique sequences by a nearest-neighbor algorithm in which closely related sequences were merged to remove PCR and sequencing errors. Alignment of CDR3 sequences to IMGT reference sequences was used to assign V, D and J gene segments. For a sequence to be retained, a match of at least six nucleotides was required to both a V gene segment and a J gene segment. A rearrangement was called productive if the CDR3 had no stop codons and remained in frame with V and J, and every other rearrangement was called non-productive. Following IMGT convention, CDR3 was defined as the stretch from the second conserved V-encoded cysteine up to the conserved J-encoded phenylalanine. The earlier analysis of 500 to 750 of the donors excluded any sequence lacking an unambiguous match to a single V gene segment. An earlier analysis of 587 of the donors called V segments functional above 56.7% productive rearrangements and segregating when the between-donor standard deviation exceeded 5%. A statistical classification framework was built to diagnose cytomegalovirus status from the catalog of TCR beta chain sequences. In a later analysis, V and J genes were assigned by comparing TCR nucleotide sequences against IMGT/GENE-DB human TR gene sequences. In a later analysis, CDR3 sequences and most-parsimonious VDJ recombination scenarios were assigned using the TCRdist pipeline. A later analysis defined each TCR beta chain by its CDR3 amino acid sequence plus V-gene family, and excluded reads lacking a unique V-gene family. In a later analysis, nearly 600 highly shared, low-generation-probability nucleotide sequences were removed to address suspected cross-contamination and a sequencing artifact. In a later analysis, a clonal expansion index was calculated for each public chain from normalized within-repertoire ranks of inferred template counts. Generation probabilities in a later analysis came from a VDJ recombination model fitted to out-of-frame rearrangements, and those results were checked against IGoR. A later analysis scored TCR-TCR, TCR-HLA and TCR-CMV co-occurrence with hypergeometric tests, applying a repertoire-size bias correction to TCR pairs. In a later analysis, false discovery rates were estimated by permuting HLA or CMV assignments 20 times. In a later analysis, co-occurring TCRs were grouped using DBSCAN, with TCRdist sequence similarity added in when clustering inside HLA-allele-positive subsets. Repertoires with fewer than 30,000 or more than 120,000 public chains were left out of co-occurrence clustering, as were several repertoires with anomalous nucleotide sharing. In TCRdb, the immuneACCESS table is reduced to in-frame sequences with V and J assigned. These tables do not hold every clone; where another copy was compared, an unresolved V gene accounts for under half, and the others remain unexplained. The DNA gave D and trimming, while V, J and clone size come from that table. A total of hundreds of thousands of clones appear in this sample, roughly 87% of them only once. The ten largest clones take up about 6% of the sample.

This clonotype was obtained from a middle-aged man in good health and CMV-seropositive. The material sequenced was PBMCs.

The CDR3 protein: CSVEQAYNEQFF. Read as DNA, the sequence is TGCAGCGTTGAACAGGCGTACAATGAGCAGTTCTTC. Recombination joined TRBV29-1 with TRBJ2-1; a confident D gene designation cannot be given. From its cysteine to its phenylalanine, the CDR3 spans 12 amino acids. The only DNA kept is the CDR3, 36 bases in frame from the first base. The CDR1 and CDR2 encoded by the germline V gene are SQVTM and ANQGSEA. Trimming removed 2 bases from V and 4 bases from J, leaving 6 bases between the germline ends.